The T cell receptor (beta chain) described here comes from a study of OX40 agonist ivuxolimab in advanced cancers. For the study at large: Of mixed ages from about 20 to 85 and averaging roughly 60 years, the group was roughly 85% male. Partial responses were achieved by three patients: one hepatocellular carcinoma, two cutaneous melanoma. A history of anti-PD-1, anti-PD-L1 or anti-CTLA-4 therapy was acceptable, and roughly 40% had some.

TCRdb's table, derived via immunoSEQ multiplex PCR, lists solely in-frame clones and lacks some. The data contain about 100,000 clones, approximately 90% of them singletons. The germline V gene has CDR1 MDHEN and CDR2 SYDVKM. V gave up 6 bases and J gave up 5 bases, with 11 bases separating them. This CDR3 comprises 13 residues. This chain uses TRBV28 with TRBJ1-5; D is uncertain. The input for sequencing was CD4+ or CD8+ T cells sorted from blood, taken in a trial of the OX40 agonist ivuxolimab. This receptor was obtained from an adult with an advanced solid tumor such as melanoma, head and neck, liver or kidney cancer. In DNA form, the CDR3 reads TGTGCCAGCAGATCCGGGCCGTATCAGCCCCAGCATTTT. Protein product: CASRSGPYQPQHF.